This TCR beta chain was found in a study of cytomegalovirus exposure and HLA in healthy donors. Study outcomes and limitations: By HLA locus, TCR association rates varied in a later analysis, with DRB1 showing the most and HLA-C the fewest.

Trimming left V 4 bases short and J 4 bases short, with 14 bases between. CDR3 length: 14 amino acids. Germline CDR1 and CDR2: SGHDT and YYEEEE. On this clone itself: What it recognizes is unknown.

PCR used 60 Vbeta primers and 13 Jbeta primers. Measured with immunoSEQ multiplex PCR; TCRdb has only the in-frame clones, and not every one. This table holds more than 70,000 clones, around 80% found once. Sequences were obtained from PBMCs. The chain carries TRBV5-6 and TRBJ1-1, with TRBD1 as a possible D gene (5 bases). The source of this sequence is a man aged 45-65 years in good health and CMV-seropositive. The CDR3 coding sequence is TGTGCCAGCAGCCCGGTAGCAGGGCCCACTGAAGCTTTCTTT. Residues: CASSPVAGPTEAFF.